Listed here are 21 T cell receptor beta chains from one sample, sequenced in a study of blood T cell repertoires in COVID-19. Method: immunoSEQ multiplex PCR; TCRdb's copy keeps in-frame clones and lacks some. The repertoire holds approximately 150,000 clones, with about 84% as singletons. Sequencing was carried out using PBMCs or T cells enriched from blood (not recorded which). These receptor sequences come from a woman in her thirties or forties with acute COVID-19.

The rearrangement uses TRBV18 and TRBJ1-3; a weak D match, TRBD1 (6 bases). Trimming cost V 2 bases and J 7 bases, with 15 bases left between them. CDR1 is KGHSH, CDR2 LQKENI, per germline. CDR3 size: 15 residues. The CDR3 DNA sequence: TGTGCCAGCTCACCAAACAGAGTGGGGGCTAACACCATATATTTT. This gives the protein CASSPNRVGANTIYF.

The chain links TRBV7-9 to TRBJ2-2, with 10 bases that match TRBD2. Per germline, CDR1 SEHNR and CDR2 FQNEAQ (reference sequence). The CDR3 totals 16 residues. Losses at the gene ends were 5 bases for V and 7 bases for J; bases not matched to a gene: 10. The CDR3 nucleotides read TGTGCCAGCAGCCAACCCACTAGCGGGAAGGGCGGGGAGCTGTTTTTT. Protein: CASSQPTSGKGGELFF.

The chain joins TRBV7-2 to TRBJ1-1; D remains unclear. The CDR3 is 13 amino acids. The V gene lost 0 bases and the J gene lost 2 bases, with 4 bases spanning the gap. CDR1 is SGHTA and CDR2 is FQGNSA in the germline V gene. For the CDR3, the DNA is TGTGCCAGCAGCTTAGCCCTCAACACTGAAGCTTTCTTT. Protein sequence: CASSLALNTEAFF.

V and J are TRBV3-1 (or the pseudogene TRBV3-2) and TRBJ1-2; the match to TRBD1 covers 8 bases. CDR3 length: 18 residues. J gave up 1 base and V 4 bases, and 14 bases lay outside the gene matches. Germline CDR1 LGHDT, CDR2 YNNKEL (reference sequence). CDR3 sequence reads: CASSLAPGQASLNYGYTF. Written as DNA, the CDR3 is TGTGCCAGCAGCCTGGCCCCGGGACAGGCCTCCCTTAACTATGGCTACACCTTC.

The chain combines TRBV28 with TRBJ2-1; TRBD1 might be the D (6 bases). The CDR3 covers 15 residues. Between the trimmed V and J ends, which lost 6 bases and 8 bases, there was a span of 20 bases. Germline CDR1 and CDR2: MDHEN and SYDVKM. The CDR3 region is CASSSPSTGSDEQFF. CDR3 sequence (DNA): TGTGCCAGCAGCTCCCCGTCTACAGGGAGCGATGAGCAGTTCTTC.

The rearrangement uses TRBV19 and TRBJ2-1; TRBD2 aligns across 12 bases. CDR1 is LNHDA, CDR2 SQIVND, per germline (reference sequence). CDR3 length: 19 residues. Trimming cost V 6 bases and J 7 bases; bases outside gene matches: 19. Written as DNA, the CDR3 is TGTGCCAGTAGGCCGACTAGCGGGAGTATCGGAAATCCTCGAAATGAGCAGTTCTTC. Residues: CASRPTSGSIGNPRNEQFF.

J is TRBJ2-6 and V is TRBV19, with 10 bases matching TRBD2. The germline V gene has CDR1 LNHDA and CDR2 SQIVND (reference sequence). V dropped 6 bases and J dropped 4; count of bases not matched to a gene: 9. This CDR3 has 17 residues. CDR3 coding DNA: TGTGCCAGTAGCTACCCGGGACTAGCGTCCGGGGCCAACGTCCTGACTTTC. Translation gives CASSYPGLASGANVLTF.

The chain combines TRBV2 with TRBJ2-1; D might be TRBD1 (5 bases). CDR3 length equals 12 residues. Per the germline V gene, CDR1 is SNHLY and CDR2 is FYNNEI. Between the trimmed V and J ends, which lost 7 bases and 8 bases, there was a span of 12 bases. For the CDR3, the DNA is TGTGCCAGCATGAAGGGGTGGGATGAGCAGTTCTTC. The encoded protein is CASMKGWDEQFF.

V usage is TRBV14 and J usage is TRBJ1-2; a possible D gene is TRBD1 (5 bases). CDR3 length equals 16 residues. Between the trimmed V and J ends, which lost 4 bases and 4 bases, there was a span of 19 bases. Germline V gene data show CDR1 as SGHDN and CDR2 as FVKESK. The DNA of the CDR3 is TGTGCCAGCAGCCCCATTACGGGGTCCGGGGGCTATGGCTACACCTTC. It is translated as CASSPITGSGGYGYTF.

This chain links TRBV25-1 with TRBJ1-6; possibly TRBD1 for D (6 bases). Per the germline V gene, CDR1 is MGHDK and CDR2 is SYGVNS. This CDR3 spans 16 amino acids. With 4 bases removed from V and 8 bases from J, the gap between germline ends came to 18 bases. CDR3 bases: TGTGCCAGCAGTGCCCACACAGGGAATGTGGATTCACCCCTCCACTTT. This codes for CASSAHTGNVDSPLHF.

This sequence joins TRBV12-5 and TRBJ2-2, with 8 bases that match TRBD2. The V gene end was trimmed by 2 bases and the J gene end by 8 bases; junction bases not matched to a gene: 7. This CDR3 contains 15 residues. Germline CDR1 is LGHNT and CDR2 is FRNRAP. CDR3 loop: CASGLMIAGWGELFF. The DNA for the CDR3 is TGTGCTAGTGGTTTGATGATAGCGGGATGGGGGGAGCTGTTTTTT.

CDR3 coding DNA: TGTGCCAGTAGTCGACAGGACAATCAGCCCCAGCATTTT. As protein: CASSRQDNQPQHF. V and J are TRBV19 and TRBJ1-5; maybe TRBD1 (6 bases). CDR1 is LNHDA and CDR2 is SQIVND in the germline V gene (reference sequence). The CDR3 is 13 residues long. V was cut by 5 bases and J by 3 bases, with 8 bases left in between.

This clone was picked up one time. The chain employs TRBV12-3 or TRBV12-4 and TRBJ1-1, with D possibly TRBD1 on 6 matching bases. This CDR3 spans 13 amino acids. V was pared by 5 bases and J by 6 bases, with 13 bases between. DNA of the CDR3: TGTGCCAGCAGTCCCGGACAGTACTCTGAAGCTTTCTTT. Amino acid sequence: CASSPGQYSEAFF.

The chain combines TRBV3-1 (or the pseudogene TRBV3-2) with TRBJ2-3; D possibly corresponds to TRBD1 (6 bases). Trimming left V 5 bases short and J 4 bases short, with 10 bases between. CDR3 length: 13 residues. CDR1 is LGHDT and CDR2 is YNNKEL in the germline V gene (reference sequence). The CDR3 region is CASSVQGSDTQYF. The DNA of the CDR3 is TGTGCCAGCAGCGTACAGGGTTCAGATACGCAGTATTTT.

J is TRBJ2-7 and V is TRBV29-1, with 8 bases aligning to TRBD2. J was trimmed by 2 bases and V by 1 base; bases with no gene match: 19. Looked up from germline, CDR1 is SQVTM and CDR2 is ANQGSEA. The CDR3 is 19 amino acids. The CDR3 sequence: CSVEGFLGLAGKKAYEQYF. Here the CDR3 DNA reads TGCAGCGTTGAAGGGTTTTTGGGTCTAGCGGGTAAAAAAGCCTACGAGCAGTACTTC.

The rearrangement joins TRBV13 to TRBJ1-2; TRBD1 agrees at 8 bases. This CDR3 contains 14 residues. Germline lookup yields CDR1 PRHDT and CDR2 FYEKMQ (reference sequence). V was pared by 4 bases and J by 5 bases, with 6 bases of the junction left unmatched. The CDR3 bases are TGTGCCAGCAGCTCGGACAGGGACGATTATGGCTACACCTTC. Translated, it gives CASSSDRDDYGYTF.

This clone was detected only once. Other DNA sequences from this sample encode an identical CDR3 as well. The chain is built from TRBV5-1 and TRBJ1-2, with D perhaps matching TRBD1 (5 bases). Trimming stripped 4 bases from V and 2 bases from J, with 6 bases between. Germline V CDR1 and CDR2: SGHRS, YFSETQ. CDR3 length equals 12 residues. DNA for the CDR3: TGCGCCAGCAGCGGGGGGAACTATGGCTACACCTTC. This codes for CASSGGNYGYTF.

The chain uses TRBV19 and TRBJ1-5; 10 nucleotides line up with TRBD1. This CDR3 spans 15 amino acids. CDR1 and CDR2 from the germline V gene are LNHDA and SQIVND (reference sequence). Trimming took 5 bases from V and 4 from J; bases not matched to a gene: 5. CDR3 loop: CASSPWTGGNQPQHF. Written as DNA, the CDR3 is TGTGCCAGTAGTCCGTGGACAGGGGGTAATCAGCCCCAGCATTTT.

The gene calls are TRBV24-1 and TRBJ1-2; 10 bases align to TRBD1. V shed 3 bases and J 8 bases; nucleotides not matched to a gene: 5. Looked up from germline, CDR1 is KGHDR and CDR2 is SFDVKD. The length of the CDR3 is 14 residues. The CDR3 coding sequence is TGTGCCACCAGTGATGACAGGGGGCTCGGCGGCTACACCTTC. Its protein product is CATSDDRGLGGYTF.

The CDR3 is CASSLLPGQGAYEQYF. CDR3 bases: TGTGCCAGCAGCCTACTCCCGGGACAGGGAGCCTACGAGCAGTACTTC. The chain recombines TRBV11-2 with TRBJ2-7; 9 nucleotides match TRBD1. This CDR3 spans 16 amino acids. Germline assignment: CDR1 SGHAT and CDR2 FQNNGV. The V gene end was trimmed by 5 bases and the J gene end by 2 bases; junction bases not matched to a gene: 10.

V usage is TRBV7-9 and J usage is TRBJ1-2, with TRBD1 as a possible D gene (6 bases). The V end was cut by 5 bases, the J end by 0 bases, with 10 bases between. Germline V gives CDR1 SEHNR, CDR2 FQNEAQ (reference sequence). The CDR3 covers 14 residues. The CDR3 DNA reads as TGTGCCAGCAGCCGCTGGACAGCTAACTATGGCTACACCTTC. This codes for CASSRWTANYGYTF.